This TCR beta chain is drawn from a study of T cells in Graves' hyperthyroidism and ophthalmopathy. This clonotype was seen only once. Its antigen is undetermined. Overall study findings and caveats: Also found in blood were most expanded thyroid clonotypes above 0.001. Ophthalmopathy got predicted by the model a median 6.5 months before its onset.

The CDR3 regions of TCR beta were amplified from RNA transcripts. Carried out on the TCR CDR3, a first-round RT-PCR used the HTBI primer set. TCRdb independently ran MiXCR on the multiplex PCR reads; one entry per CDR3 protein. This table has 240,000 or so distinct CDR3 sequences, about a sixth appearing once. The germline V gene encodes CDR1 SNHLY and CDR2 FYNNEI. J lost 6 bases, V lost 7 bases, and 6 bases had no gene match. The CDR3 loop spans 13 amino acids. Based on clinical symptoms, serum thyroxine and TRAb, thyroid ultrasound and orbital computed tomography, diagnoses were reached. Extraction of PBMCs used roughly 9.6 ml of fresh peripheral blood.

The clonotype was recovered from a woman aged 18-29 years with Graves' ophthalmopathy. The sequencing input was blood. V usage is TRBV2 and J usage is TRBJ2-1, with 7 bases matching TRBD2. This chain's CDR3 is CASIIAGSNEQFF. For the CDR3, the DNA is TGTGCCAGCATTATAGCGGGTTCCAATGAGCAGTTCTTC.